The 19 T cell receptor beta chains below were found in one sample sequenced in a study of T-cell reconstitution after alpha-beta-depleted transplantation in children (dated by TCRdb to the mid-2010s). Libraries were constructed by PCR. Sequencing relied on an Illumina HiSeq 2500. To normalize quantification of the TCRbeta repertoire, the TCR libraries were built with molecular barcoding that relied on unique molecular identifiers. Clones were called with MiXCR by TCRdb after fastp trimmed the public reads at Q25, and only in-frame beta chains were retained. Each record represents a unique CDR3 protein, reported with the most common genes and DNA among its rows. The table for this sample lists under 70,000 distinct CDR3 sequences; approximately 11% of them were counted only once. The top ten constitute roughly an eighth of the sample. Taken with the paper, the label for treatment or condition translates to: allogeneic hematopoietic cell transplantation with graft depleted of TCRalphabeta T cells and CD19 B cells.

The material was PBMCs, obtained before TCRalphabeta/CD19-depleted stem cell transplant. The receptors derive from a boy between 10 and 17 years old with acute myeloid leukemia, due to receive a stem cell transplant.

This clonotype was observed at least ten times. The rearrangement joins TRBV4-2 to TRBJ2-7; 11 bases align to TRBD1. The CDR3 runs 15 residues. Germline CDR1 LGHNA, CDR2 YNFKEQ. J was trimmed by 7 bases and V by 1 base; bases with no gene match: 6. The CDR3 DNA follows: TGTGCCAGCAGCCAAGCCGGGACAGGGGGTGGAGAGCAGTACTTC. The encoded protein is CASSQAGTGGGEQYF.

The chain is built from TRBV29-1 and TRBJ2-7, with 8 bases that match TRBD2. This CDR3 region has 14 residues. The germline V gene has CDR1 SQVTM and CDR2 ANQGSEA. J gave up 2 bases and V 5 bases, and 8 bases lay outside the gene matches. The CDR3 reads CSVYLASGPYEQYF. As DNA, the CDR3 is TGCAGCGTTTATTTGGCTAGCGGGCCCTACGAGCAGTACTTC.

This clonotype was observed many times. The chain employs TRBV11-1 and TRBJ1-6; maybe TRBD1 (5 bases). Germline CDR1 and CDR2: SGHAT and FQDESV (reference sequence). This CDR3 region has 13 residues. V was trimmed by 5 bases and J by 9 bases, leaving 11 bases between them. This CDR3 is CASSPTRVSPLHF. The CDR3 coding sequence is TGTGCCAGCAGCCCCACCAGGGTTTCACCCCTCCACTTT. Drawing the rest from reference TRBV11-1 and TRBJ1-6, the complete variable domain is EAEVAQSPRYKITEKSQAVAFWCDPISGHATLYWYRQILGQGPELLVQFQDESVVDDSQLPKDRFSAERLKGVDSTLKIQPAELGDSAMYLCASSPTRVSPLHFGNGTRLTVT.

This clonotype was seen many times. The V call is TRBV12-3 or TRBV12-4, the J call TRBJ1-1; D not certain. The CDR3 has 12 residues. The V gene lost 6 bases and the J gene lost 6 bases, with 11 bases spanning the gap. The CDR3: CASREPISEAFF. CDR3 coding DNA: TGTGCCAGCAGGGAGCCGATCTCTGAAGCTTTCTTT.

This clonotype came up a few times. The chain carries TRBV19 and TRBJ2-2; D is unclear. This CDR3 spans 14 amino acids. V lost 8 bases and J 0 bases, leaving 10 bases between the germline ends. Per germline, CDR1 LNHDA and CDR2 SQIVND (reference sequence). CDR3 nucleotides: TGTGCCAGTTCGCGACGTACGAACACCGGGGAGCTGTTTTTT. Translation gives CASSRRTNTGELFF.

This clonotype was counted ten times or more. CDR3 amino acids: CASSFRGENYGYTF. The CDR3 nucleotides read TGTGCCAGCAGCTTTAGAGGAGAGAACTATGGCTACACCTTC. The genes are TRBV7-2 and TRBJ1-2; D is ambiguous. The ends were cut back, 3 bases at V and 2 bases at J, with 10 bases in the middle. This CDR3 contains 14 residues. Germline V gene lookup returns CDR1 SGHTA and CDR2 FQGNSA.

This clonotype has at least ten counts. The chain joins TRBV10-2 to TRBJ2-1; the match to TRBD2 covers 8 bases. This CDR3 comprises 16 residues. The V and J ends lost 4 bases and 4 bases, in that order; junction bases with no gene match: 9. Germline assignment: CDR1 WSHSY and CDR2 SAAADI. For the CDR3, the DNA is TGCGCCAGCAGTGCCCGGGGGGGGGGCTTTTACAATGAGCAGTTCTTC. Translated: CASSARGGGFYNEQFF.

Ten or more counts support this clonotype. The chain uses TRBV20-1 and TRBJ2-7, with TRBD2 matching 14 bases. The germline gives CDR1 DFQATT, CDR2 SNEGSKA (reference sequence). J lost 3 bases, V lost 6 bases, and 1 base had no gene match. The CDR3 runs 13 residues. The DNA of the CDR3 is TGCAGTGCGGGACTAGCGGGAGACTACGAGCAGTACTTC. Its protein is CSAGLAGDYEQYF.

On this clonotype itself: Possible read error: a much larger clone is one base away. The final CDR3 position lacks the conserved phenylalanine or tryptophan, pointing to a likely read error. V is TRBV12-3 or TRBV12-4 and J is TRBJ1-1, with TRBD1 matching over 7 bases. This CDR3 is built from 13 residues. V shed 6 bases, J shed 3 bases, and the junction held 4 bases outside the gene matches. The CDR3 spells CASSPDRDTEAFL. The CDR3 region has the DNA TGTGCCAGCAGCCCCGACAGGGACACTGAAGCTTTCTTG.

This clonotype is deemed hyperexpanded. The chain couples TRBV12-3 or TRBV12-4 to TRBJ1-2; 8 bases agree with TRBD1. V lost 10 bases and J lost 13; bases outside the gene matches: 17. This CDR3 contains 13 residues. The CDR3 DNA sequence: TGTGCCACCGGACAGGGTCCTGTGGTGGTGGGCACCTTC. Translation gives CATGQGPVVVGTF.

The table lists this clonotype with many counts. The chain is built from TRBV7-9 and TRBJ2-7; 14 nucleotides line up with TRBD2. The CDR3 length is 17 residues. J lost 1 base, V lost 4 bases, and 6 bases had no gene match. Germline V gene sequence: CDR1 SEHNR, CDR2 FQNEAQ (reference sequence). CDR3 sequence reads: CASSYGTSGSGSYEQYF. The CDR3 nucleotides read TGTGCCAGCAGCTACGGGACTAGCGGGAGTGGGTCCTACGAGCAGTACTTC.

This clonotype was detected ten times or more. The gene calls are TRBV29-1 and TRBJ2-1; TRBD2 aligns across 10 bases. CDR3 length: 13 residues. CDR1 is SQVTM, CDR2 ANQGSEA, per germline. The ends lost 4 bases at V and 4 bases at J; junction bases unmatched: 1. The CDR3: CSVGTSGYNEQFF. DNA of the CDR3: TGCAGCGTTGGGACTAGCGGTTACAATGAGCAGTTCTTC.

This clonotype was recorded at least ten times. The rearrangement joins TRBV2 to TRBJ1-2, with D possibly TRBD1 on 5 matching bases. V was clipped by 3 bases and J by 7 bases, with 15 bases between them. The CDR3 contains 14 residues. The germline gives CDR1 SNHLY, CDR2 FYNNEI. The CDR3 nucleotides read TGTGCCAGCAGTGAGGGCAGGGCCGTTGTTGGCTACACCTTC. Translation: CASSEGRAVVGYTF.

This clonotype was counted many times. CDR3 nucleotides: TGTGCCAGCAGCTTGGGGGGGCGCTTAGGACAGCCCCAGCATTTT. Protein sequence: CASSLGGRLGQPQHF. This rearrangement joins TRBV7-2 to TRBJ1-5; D might be TRBD1 (6 bases). V dropped 3 bases and J dropped 7 bases, with 16 bases sitting between them. The CDR3 is made up of 15 amino acids. Germline V gene sequence: CDR1 SGHTA, CDR2 FQGNSA.

This clonotype came up many times. The rearrangement joins TRBV28 to TRBJ2-1; 10 bases align to TRBD2. CDR3 length: 19 residues. J lost 5 bases, V lost 3 bases, and 16 bases had no gene match. The germline gives CDR1 MDHEN, CDR2 SYDVKM. CDR3 residues: CASSFRLRSSGRAHNEQFF. The CDR3 DNA reads as TGTGCCAGCAGTTTCCGTCTGCGGTCGAGCGGGAGGGCCCACAATGAGCAGTTCTTC.

This clonotype was found many times. This chain uses TRBV7-2 with TRBJ2-3; 11 positions match TRBD2. With V trimmed by 4 bases and J by 0 bases, 15 bases remained unmatched. The germline V gene encodes CDR1 SGHTA and CDR2 FQGNSA. This CDR3 spans 20 amino acids. The CDR3 region is CASSSPLAGGGPSSTDTQYF. Here the CDR3 DNA reads TGTGCCAGCAGCTCTCCCTTAGCGGGAGGGGGGCCCTCTAGCACAGATACGCAGTATTTT.

Worth noting for this clonotype: A much larger clone lies one base from this, so it may be a read error. The chain is built from TRBV3-1 and TRBJ2-1; 7 bases line up with TRBD2. This CDR3 spans 17 amino acids. Per the germline V gene, CDR1 is LGHDT and CDR2 is YNNKEL (reference sequence). The CDR3 loop is CATSQDLAASGYNEQFF. The CDR3, as DNA: TGTGCCACCAGCCAAGATCTCGCGGCTAGCGGCTACAATGAGCAGTTCTTC.

The table lists this clonotype with many counts. This chain links TRBV6-6 with TRBJ2-2; D is undetermined. Per the germline V gene, CDR1 is MNHNY and CDR2 is SVGAGI (reference sequence). The CDR3 runs 11 residues. V lost 7 bases and J 1 base, leaving 1 base between the germline ends. Here the CDR3 DNA reads TGTGCCAGCATGAACACCGGGGAGCTGTTTTTT. This sequence encodes CASMNTGELFF.

The sample holds many counts of this clonotype. The CDR3 reads CASRWGPTLEQYF. The CDR3 nucleotides are TGTGCCAGCCGATGGGGACCGACGCTAGAGCAGTACTTC. The chain employs TRBV27 and TRBJ2-7; D is perhaps TRBD1 or TRBD2 (5 bases each). V was trimmed by 8 bases and J by 7 bases, leaving 18 bases between them. The germline CDR1 and CDR2 sequences are MNHEY and SMNVEV (reference sequence). The CDR3 length is 13 residues.